This T cell receptor (delta chain) was obtained from a study of Vδ1+ human thymocytes. Regarding the study as a whole: Highly polyclonal TRG and TRD repertoires with Gaussian CDR3 length distributions appeared in thymus. Thymic delta-chain repertoires held 20% to 25% Vdelta2 sequences and few Vdelta3, despite high sort purity.

Note on this clone: Its target is unknown.

The template was reverse-transcribed extracted RNA. CDR3 amplicons came from multiplex PCR with pooled V-gene forward and constant-region reverse primers. TCRdb re-called clones from the multiplex PCR reads using CATT. The sample gives about 55,000 delta-chain clones, approximately 16% of which show up once; around 0.5% is in the top ten. After alphabeta T cell depletion, CD3+ Vdelta1+ Vdelta2- thymocytes were sorted. V dropped 0 bases and J dropped 0; count of bases not matched to a gene: 15. CDR1 is TSWWSYY and CDR2 is QGS in the germline V gene. CDR3 length: 20 residues. The chain is built from TRDV1 and TRDJ1, with 8 nucleotides matching TRDD3. The sequencing sample was made of Vdelta1+ gamma-delta thymocytes from the thymus. Subset indicated: FACS-sorted CD3+ TCRalphabeta- TCRVdelta1+ TCRVdelta2- thymocytes. The sequence was obtained from a boy in the first two years of life who had congenital heart surgery. Here the CDR3 DNA reads TGTGCTCTTGGGGAACTCGATCCTACTCCCTGGGGGAGGTACACCGATAAACTCATCTTT. Translation gives CALGELDPTPWGRYTDKLIF.